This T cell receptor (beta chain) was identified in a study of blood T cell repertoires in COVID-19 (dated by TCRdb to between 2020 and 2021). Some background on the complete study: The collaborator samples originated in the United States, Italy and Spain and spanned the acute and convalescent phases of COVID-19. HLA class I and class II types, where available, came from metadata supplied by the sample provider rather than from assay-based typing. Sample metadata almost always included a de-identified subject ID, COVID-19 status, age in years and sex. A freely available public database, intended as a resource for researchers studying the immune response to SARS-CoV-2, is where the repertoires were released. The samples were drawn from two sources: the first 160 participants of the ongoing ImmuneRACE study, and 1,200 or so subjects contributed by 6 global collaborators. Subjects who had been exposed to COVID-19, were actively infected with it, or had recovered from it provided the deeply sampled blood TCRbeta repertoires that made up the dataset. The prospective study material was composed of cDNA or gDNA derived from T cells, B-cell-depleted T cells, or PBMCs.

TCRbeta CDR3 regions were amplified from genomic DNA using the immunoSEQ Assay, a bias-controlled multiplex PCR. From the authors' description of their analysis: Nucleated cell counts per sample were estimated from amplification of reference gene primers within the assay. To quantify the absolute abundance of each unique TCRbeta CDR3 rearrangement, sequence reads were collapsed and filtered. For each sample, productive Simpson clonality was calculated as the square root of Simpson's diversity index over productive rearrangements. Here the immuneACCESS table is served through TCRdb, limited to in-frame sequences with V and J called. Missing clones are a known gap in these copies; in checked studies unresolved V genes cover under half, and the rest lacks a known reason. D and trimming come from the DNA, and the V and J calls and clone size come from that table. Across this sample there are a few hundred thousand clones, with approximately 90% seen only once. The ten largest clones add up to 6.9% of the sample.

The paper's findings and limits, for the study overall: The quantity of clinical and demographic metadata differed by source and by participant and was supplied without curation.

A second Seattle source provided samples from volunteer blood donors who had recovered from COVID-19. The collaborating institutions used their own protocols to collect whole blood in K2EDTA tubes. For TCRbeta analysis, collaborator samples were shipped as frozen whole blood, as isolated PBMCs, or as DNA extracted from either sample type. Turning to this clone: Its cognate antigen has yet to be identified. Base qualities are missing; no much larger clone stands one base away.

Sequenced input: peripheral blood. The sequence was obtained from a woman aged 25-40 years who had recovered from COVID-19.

The DNA sequence is TGTGCCAGCAGTTTCCTCCGGGAAAACTATGGCTACACCTTC. Its amino acids are CASSFLRENYGYTF. This sequence uses TRBV28 and TRBJ1-2; the D gene is not confidently resolved. Via the germline V gene, CDR1 is MDHEN and CDR2 SYDVKM. Deletion took 3 bases off V and 2 bases off J, with a span of 10 bases between the germline ends. Including the terminal cysteine and phenylalanine, the CDR3 comprises 14 residues. Here the CDR3 DNA is all that survives: 42 bases in frame from base 1.